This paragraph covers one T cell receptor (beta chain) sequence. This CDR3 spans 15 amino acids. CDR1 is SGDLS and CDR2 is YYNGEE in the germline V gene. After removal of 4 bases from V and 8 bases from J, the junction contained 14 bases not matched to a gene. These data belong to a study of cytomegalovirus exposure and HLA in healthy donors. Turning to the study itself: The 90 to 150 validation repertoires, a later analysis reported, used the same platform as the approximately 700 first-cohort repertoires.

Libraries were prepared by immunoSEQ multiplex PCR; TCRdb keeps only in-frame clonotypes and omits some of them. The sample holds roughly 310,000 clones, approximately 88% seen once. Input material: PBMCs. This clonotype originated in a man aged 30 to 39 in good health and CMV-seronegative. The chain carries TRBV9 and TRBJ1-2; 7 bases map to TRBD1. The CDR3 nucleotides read TGTGCCAGCAGCTCACGGAGGTGGGACAGCCACGGCTACACCTTC. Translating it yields CASSSRRWDSHGYTF.